One TCR beta chain is described in this entry. This specimen comes from a study of blood T cell repertoires in COVID-19. Study-wide context: PBMCs, B-cell-depleted T cells, or T cells provided the cDNA or gDNA that made up the material.

Produced via immunoSEQ multiplex PCR; TCRdb's table is partial and in-frame only. This table holds 250,000 to 300,000 clones, 88% found once. Self-reported history from a screening survey and questionnaire set each donor's cohort. Recovered status applied to Cohort 3 donors who had two consecutive negative PCRs. It also applied to those with clearance or with symptom resolution. Germline V gene data show CDR1 as MNHEY and CDR2 as SMNVEV (reference sequence). Trimming at V came to 5 bases and at J to 3 bases, leaving 13 bases not matched to a gene. This CDR3 has 17 amino acids. The sample comprised PBMCs or T cells enriched from blood (not recorded which). The origin of this receptor is a woman aged 25 to 39 who had recovered from COVID-19. V usage is TRBV27 and J usage is TRBJ1-5; TRBD1 matches at 7 bases. The CDR3 DNA reads as TGTGCCAGCAGTCCCTCTGAGGGGGACAGCCTCAATCAGCCCCAGCATTTT. As protein: CASSPSEGDSLNQPQHF.